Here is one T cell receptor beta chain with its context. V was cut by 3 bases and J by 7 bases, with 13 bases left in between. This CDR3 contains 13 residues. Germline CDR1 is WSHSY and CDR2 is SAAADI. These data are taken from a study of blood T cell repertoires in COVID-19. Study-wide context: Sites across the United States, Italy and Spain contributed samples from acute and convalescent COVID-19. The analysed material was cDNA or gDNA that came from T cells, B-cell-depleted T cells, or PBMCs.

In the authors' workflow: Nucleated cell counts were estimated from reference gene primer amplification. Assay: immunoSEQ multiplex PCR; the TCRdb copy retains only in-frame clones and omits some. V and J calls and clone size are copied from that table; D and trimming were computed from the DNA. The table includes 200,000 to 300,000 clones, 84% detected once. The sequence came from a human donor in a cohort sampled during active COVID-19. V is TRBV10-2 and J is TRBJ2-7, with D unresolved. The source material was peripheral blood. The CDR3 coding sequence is TGCGCCAGCAGTGATCAAATAGCATCAGAGCAGTACTTC. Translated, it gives CASSDQIASEQYF.